This TCR beta chain appears in the sequencing data of a study of cytomegalovirus exposure and HLA in healthy donors. Use of 60 Vbeta and 13 Jbeta primers characterized the PCR. The assay was immunoSEQ multiplex PCR, and TCRdb's table has in-frame clones only and misses some. The sample yields 200,000 or so clones, approximately 81% seen once. Overall study findings and caveats: Indistinguishable V segments, including TRBV6-2 and TRBV6-3, were excluded.

Per the germline V gene, CDR1 is GTSNPN and CDR2 is SVGIG (reference sequence). The CDR3 consists of 12 residues. V lost 4 bases, J lost 8 bases, and 0 bases stayed unmatched. This clone was counted between two and nine times. Its antigen is not known. The receptor was derived from a young woman in good health and CMV-seropositive. Sequencing was carried out using PBMCs. The chain carries TRBV30 and TRBJ1-6; 9 nucleotides agree with TRBD1. The CDR3 nucleotides read TGTGCCTGGAACAGGGGGCATTCACCCCTCCACTTT. It translates to CAWNRGHSPLHF.